A selection of T cell receptor beta chains follows, all from one sample in a study of T cell repertoires in cytomegalovirus infection. One entry per CDR3 protein, called by TCRdb with MiXCR from the reads. The sample records 830,000 or so distinct CDR3 sequences, 32% being singletons. These receptors lack a known antigen. The input for sequencing was cultured CD8+ T cells from PBMCs, taken from culture after CMV antigen stimulation. All receptors derive from a human donor in good health (CMV status not recorded). Some clones in this sample may be carry-over from other donors' samples. Both conserved end residues are part of each CDR3. D genes are given only for firm matches. Size is omitted from some rows. Given values are once, few, many or a class for expanded clones.

clone_size | j_call | d_call | v_call | cdr3_nt | cdr3_aa
. | TRBJ1-5 | TRBD1 | TRBV4-1 | TGCGCCAGCAGCCAAGATCAGGGGGCGGGAAATCAGCCCCAGCATTTT | CASSQDQGAGNQPQHF
few | TRBJ1-2 | . | TRBV29-1 | TGCAGCGTTTATAATCCGACAGTCTATGGCTACACCTTC | CSVYNPTVYGYTF
few | TRBJ1-2 | TRBD1 | TRBV6-1 | TGTGCCAGCGCGGGACAGGGTGACTATGGCTACACCTTC | CASAGQGDYGYTF
. | TRBJ2-5 | . | TRBV18 | TGTGCCAGCTCGACACAAACCCAAGAGACCCAGTACTTC | CASSTQTQETQYF
. | TRBJ2-1 | . | TRBV27 | TGTGCCAGCAGTTTTGGGGGGGGCCCTCAACTCAATGAGCAGTTCTTC | CASSFGGGPQLNEQFF
many | TRBJ2-5 | . | TRBV7-8 | TGTGCCAGCAGCTTCCCCCGAGGACTCGGGGGTGAGACCCAGTACTTC | CASSFPRGLGGETQYF
many | TRBJ2-6 | TRBD1 | TRBV7-8 | TGTGCCAGCAGCTTGGACAGGGGATCGGGCTCTGGGGCCAACGTCCTGACTTTC | CASSLDRGSGSGANVLTF
. | TRBJ2-3 | . | TRBV5-6 | TGTGCCAGCAGCTTGCGGCTAGTGACGCAGTATTTT | CASSLRLVTQYF
. | TRBJ2-1 | TRBD2 | TRBV19 | TGTGCCAGTCATAGCGGGGGGTGGAATGAGCAGTTCTTC | CASHSGGWNEQFF
. | TRBJ2-3 | . | TRBV20-1 | TGCAGTCCTCTCACAGATACGCAGTATTTT | CSPLTDTQYF
few | TRBJ2-1 | TRBD1 | TRBV7-6 | TGTGCCAGCAGCTTAGGGACAGGGGTCCCGAATGAGCAGTTCTTC | CASSLGTGVPNEQFF